This T cell receptor beta chain was obtained from a study of blood T cells in healthy people across ages. PCR was performed a second time for 7 to 11 cycles using a sample-barcoded 5' primer and a J-beta primer mix. TCRdb re-derived calls from the 5' RACE reads in MiXCR, one entry per CDR3 protein. The sample has some 900,000 distinct CDR3 sequences, around 49% seen once. Germline values: CDR1 LGHNA, CDR2 YNFKEQ. V was trimmed by 4 bases and J by 2 bases, leaving 14 bases between them. The CDR3 has 15 residues. This chain connects TRBV4-2 to TRBJ1-1, with D unclear. The sample taken for sequencing was blood. The TCR originated in a man aged 25-45 years in good health. CDR3: CASSPGRVRNTEAFF. Written as DNA, the CDR3 is TGTGCCAGCAGCCCTGGGCGCGTCAGAAACACTGAAGCTTTCTTT.